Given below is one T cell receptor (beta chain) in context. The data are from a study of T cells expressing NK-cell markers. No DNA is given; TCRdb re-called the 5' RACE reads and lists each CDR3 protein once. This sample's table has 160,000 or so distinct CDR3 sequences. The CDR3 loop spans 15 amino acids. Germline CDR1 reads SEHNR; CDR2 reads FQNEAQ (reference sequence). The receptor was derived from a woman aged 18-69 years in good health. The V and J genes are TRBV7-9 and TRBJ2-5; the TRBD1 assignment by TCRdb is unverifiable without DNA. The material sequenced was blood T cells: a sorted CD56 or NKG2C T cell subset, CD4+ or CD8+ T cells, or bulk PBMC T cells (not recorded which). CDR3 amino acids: CASSHNTGFQETQYF.